This note documents a single TCR beta chain sequence. Per the original methods: Reference gene primer amplification gave nucleated cell count estimates. The repertoire was sequenced with immunoSEQ multiplex PCR; TCRdb's copy has only in-frame clones and lacks some. Clone size and the V and J calls come from that table; the DNA yielded D and trimming. The table shows under 85,000 clones, with more than 80% occurring only once. The sample is drawn from a study of blood T cell repertoires in COVID-19. Study overall: The samples span acute and convalescent COVID-19 from the United States, Italy and Spain. The cDNA or gDNA used as material had been derived from T cells, B-cell-depleted T cells, or PBMCs.

The CDR3 is 15 amino acids. Germline values: CDR1 SNHLY, CDR2 FYNNEI. V gave up 6 bases and J gave up 6 bases; unmatched junction bases: 6. Seattle cases were enrolled at active infection and followed longitudinally. This chain links TRBV2 with TRBJ2-5; 14 bases match TRBD2. The sequencing sample was made of peripheral blood. This TCR came from a man over 45 with COVID-19, enrolled during active disease. Here the CDR3 reads CASSGGTSGGKTQYF. The DNA of the CDR3 is TGTGCCAGCAGCGGAGGGACTAGCGGGGGAAAGACCCAGTACTTC.